The 25 T cell receptor beta chains below all came from one sample that was sequenced in a study of blood T cell repertoires in COVID-19. The data were produced by immunoSEQ multiplex PCR, yet TCRdb's version contains in-frame clones alone and is incomplete. The table lists some 160,000 clones, more than 75% of them singletons. Sequencing was carried out using peripheral blood. The receptor set was obtained from a middle-aged man who had recovered from COVID-19.

The chain uses TRBV9 and TRBJ2-3; D unclear. Trimming shortened V by 4 bases and J by 6 bases, and 9 bases separated the two germline ends. From germline, CDR1 is SGDLS and CDR2 YYNGEE. The length of the CDR3 is 12 residues. The CDR3 nucleotides are TGTGCCAGCAGCCTCCCCCCGGATACGCAGTATTTT. Protein: CASSLPPDTQYF.

This clone was seen only once. This rearrangement joins TRBV12-3 or TRBV12-4 to TRBJ1-5, with D maybe TRBD1 (6 bases). V lost 6 bases and J 6 bases, leaving 12 bases between the germline ends. There are 13 residues in the CDR3. DNA of the CDR3: TGTGCCAGCAGGAAGGGGGAGGGTCAGCCCCAGCATTTT. Translating gives CASRKGEGQPQHF.

This clone is a singleton in its sample. This chain uses TRBV7-2 with TRBJ2-5, with TRBD2 matching 11 bases. The CDR3 has 15 amino acids. V shed 1 base and J 5 bases; nucleotides not matched to a gene: 3. Germline values: CDR1 SGHTA, CDR2 FQGNSA. For the CDR3, the DNA is TGTGCCAGCAGCTTAGGTAGCGGGAGGGGCGAGACCCAGTACTTC. This codes for CASSLGSGRGETQYF.

The J gene is TRBJ1-4, the V gene TRBV4-2; D perhaps matches TRBD1 (6 bases). Germline loops: CDR1 LGHNA, CDR2 YNFKEQ. V was shortened by 4 bases and J by 7 bases, with 13 bases between the two germline ends. The CDR3 sequence is 14 residues long. CDR3 residues: CASSRGGSGEKLFF. CDR3 sequence (DNA): TGTGCCAGCAGCCGCGGGGGCTCTGGTGAAAAACTGTTTTTT.

The chain links TRBV7-2 to TRBJ2-3, with D tentatively TRBD1 (7 bases). Germline values: CDR1 SGHTA, CDR2 FQGNSA. V shed 2 bases and J shed 3 bases, with 12 bases lying between them. The CDR3 is 15 amino acids. The CDR3 DNA reads as TGTGCCAGCAGCTTAAGGACAGGAGGGACAGATACGCAGTATTTT. This gives the protein CASSLRTGGTDTQYF.

This clone was seen once. The chain joins TRBV7-9 to TRBJ2-7, with 7 bases identical to TRBD2. The junction had 4 bases not matched to a gene; V was cut back by 0 bases and J by 2 bases. This CDR3 is built from 15 residues. CDR1 SEHNR and CDR2 FQNEAQ come from the germline V gene (reference sequence). This CDR3 reads CASSLARLAPYEQYF. The CDR3, as DNA: TGTGCCAGCAGCTTAGCGAGACTAGCACCCTACGAGCAGTACTTC.

The rearrangement links TRBV27 to TRBJ2-7, with D unclear. V lost 4 bases and J 2 bases, leaving 18 bases between the germline ends. The length of the CDR3 is 16 residues. From germline, CDR1 is MNHEY and CDR2 SMNVEV (reference sequence). CDR3 DNA: TGTGCCAGCAGTTCCCTCAGGTTGGCTGGAACCTACGAGCAGTACTTC. This codes for CASSSLRLAGTYEQYF.

This clone was counted a few times. The chain carries TRBV4-3 and TRBJ2-2, with a weak D call TRBD2 (5 bases). The V end was cut by 0 bases, the J end by 5 bases, with 13 bases between. CDR1 is LGHNA and CDR2 is YSLEER in the germline V gene. The CDR3 covers 16 residues. DNA of the CDR3: TGCGCCAGCAGCCAAGAAGGAGGACGTAGAACCGGGGAGCTGTTTTTT. Its protein is CASSQEGGRRTGELFF.

This chain uses TRBV3-1 (or the pseudogene TRBV3-2) with TRBJ2-7; 8 bases are shared with TRBD2. V shed 8 bases, J shed 0 bases, and the junction held 12 bases outside the gene matches. CDR3 length equals 16 residues. The germline V gene encodes CDR1 LGHDT and CDR2 YNNKEL (reference sequence). The CDR3 DNA is TGTGCCAGCCGGGGGGGAGGGTCGCGAAGCTCCTACGAGCAGTACTTC. This encodes CASRGGGSRSSYEQYF.

This clone was seen once. The chain has TRBV4-3 and TRBJ1-4; TRBD1 is a possible D gene (5 bases). Germline V gene sequence: CDR1 LGHNA, CDR2 YSLEER. V was shortened by 0 bases and J by 4 bases, with 12 bases between the two germline ends. This CDR3 comprises 16 residues. The CDR3 here is CASSQDRKGFNEKLFF. CDR3 DNA sequence: TGCGCCAGCAGCCAAGATAGGAAGGGGTTTAATGAAAAACTGTTTTTT.

This clone was observed a handful of times. As DNA, the CDR3 is TGTGCCAGCAGTTCCCTTGTAGCGGGAGAATATAAGTTCTTC. It encodes CASSSLVAGEYKFF. The rearrangement links TRBV5-5 to TRBJ2-1; 9 bases align to TRBD2. CDR1 is SGHKS, CDR2 YYEKEE, per germline (reference sequence). The V gene end was trimmed by 5 bases and the J gene end by 14 bases; junction bases not matched to a gene: 14. This CDR3 is 14 amino acids long. Full variable domain (remainder filled in from reference TRBV5-5 and TRBJ2-1): DAGVTQSPTHLIKTRGQQVTLRCSPISGHKSVSWYQQVLGQGPQFIFQYYEKEERGRGNFPDRFSARQFPNYSSELNVNALLLGDSALYLCASSSLVAGEYKFFGPGTRLTVL.

This sequence joins TRBV7-8 and TRBJ1-5; TRBD1 matches 10 bases. J was trimmed by 3 bases and V by 6 bases; bases with no gene match: 5. The germline CDR1 and CDR2 sequences are SGHVS and FQNEAQ. This CDR3 contains 15 residues. CDR3 amino acids: CASREGTGDNQPQHF. The CDR3 nucleotides are TGTGCCAGCAGGGAAGGGACAGGGGACAATCAGCCCCAGCATTTT.

This CDR3 reads CASSIRVSRGSGANVLTF. As DNA, the CDR3 is TGTGCCAGTAGTATTAGGGTTTCAAGGGGCTCTGGGGCCAACGTCCTGACTTTC. V usage is TRBV19 and J usage is TRBJ2-6; D perhaps matches TRBD1 (5 bases). Trimming cost V 3 bases and J 0 bases, with 15 bases left between them. Per germline, CDR1 LNHDA and CDR2 SQIVND (reference sequence). The CDR3 is made up of 18 amino acids.

The chain combines TRBV6-5 with TRBJ2-1; TRBD1 matches at 10 bases. The CDR3 is 14 amino acids. In germline, CDR1 is MNHEY, CDR2 SVGAGI. Trimming took 6 bases from V and 3 from J; bases not matched to a gene: 2. CDR3 sequence: CASRRDRGYNEQFF. The CDR3 DNA reads as TGTGCCAGCAGAAGGGACAGGGGCTACAATGAGCAGTTCTTC.

This clone was seen more than once but under ten times. The CDR3 loop is CASSPTSGGVAGETQYF. In DNA form, the CDR3 reads TGTGCCAGCTCACCGACTAGCGGGGGGGTAGCTGGAGAGACCCAGTACTTC. J is TRBJ2-5 and V is TRBV18; 14 nucleotides match TRBD2. The CDR3 has 17 amino acids. The junction had 7 bases not matched to a gene; V was cut back by 3 bases and J by 4 bases. Germline V gene data show CDR1 as KGHSH and CDR2 as LQKENI.

This chain connects TRBV5-1 to TRBJ1-2, with D possibly matching TRBD1 (5 bases). This CDR3 region has 16 residues. CDR1 is SGHRS, CDR2 YFSETQ, per germline. V lost 4 bases, J lost 1 base, and 17 bases lay in between. The CDR3, as DNA: TGCGCCAGCAGCCAAAATGGACAACGTCTTAACTATGGCTACACCTTC. Its translation: CASSQNGQRLNYGYTF.

The gene calls are TRBV19 and TRBJ1-4; 9 bases are shared with TRBD1. Germline V gene data show CDR1 as LNHDA and CDR2 as SQIVND (reference sequence). The V and J ends lost 10 bases and 7 bases, in that order; junction bases with no gene match: 10. The CDR3 contains 14 residues. CDR3 region: CATASGQGIEKLFF. The CDR3 DNA follows: TGTGCCACCGCGTCTGGACAGGGGATTGAAAAACTGTTTTTT. The full variable domain, its missing parts supplied by reference TRBV19 and TRBJ1-4, is DGGITQSPKYLFRKEGQNVTLSCEQNLNHDAMYWYRQDPGQGLRLIYYSQIVNDFQKGDIAEGYSVSREKKESFPLTVTSAQKNPTAFYLCATASGQGIEKLFFGSGTQLSVL.

This clone was counted a few times. The chain carries TRBV14 and TRBJ2-2, with D unclear. Germline V gene sequence: CDR1 SGHDN, CDR2 FVKESK. Trimming pared 4 bases from V and 1 base from J, leaving 7 bases between. The length of the CDR3 is 14 residues. The CDR3 bases are TGTGCCAGCAGCCGGCTTCAGAACACCGGGGAGCTGTTTTTT. Residues: CASSRLQNTGELFF.

This chain uses TRBV27 with TRBJ2-1; D might be TRBD1 (6 bases). V was trimmed by 4 bases and J by 5 bases, leaving 12 bases between them. Germline assignment: CDR1 MNHEY and CDR2 SMNVEV (reference sequence). The CDR3 has 14 amino acids. CDR3 amino acids: CASSSGTTNNEQFF. The CDR3 nucleotides are TGTGCCAGCAGTTCGGGGACAACCAACAATGAGCAGTTCTTC.

This sequence joins TRBV28 and TRBJ1-2; weak D call: TRBD1 (5 bases). V was pared by 1 base and J by 3 bases, with 9 bases between. There are 14 residues in the CDR3. CDR1 and CDR2 (germline): MDHEN, SYDVKM. The chain's CDR3 is CASSLSRVDYGYTF. In DNA form, the CDR3 reads TGTGCCAGCAGTTTATCCAGGGTTGACTATGGCTACACCTTC.

The chain uses TRBV9 and TRBJ2-5, with D maybe TRBD2 (7 bases). This CDR3 comprises 16 residues. In germline, CDR1 is SGDLS, CDR2 YYNGEE. V shed 4 bases and J shed 4 bases, with 20 bases lying between them. The CDR3 is CASSPPRQGGGETQYF. Written as DNA, the CDR3 is TGTGCCAGCAGCCCACCGAGGCAGGGAGGGGGAGAGACCCAGTACTTC.

V and J are TRBV6-5 and TRBJ1-2; TRBD1 matches at 9 bases. The germline gives CDR1 MNHEY, CDR2 SVGAGI. J gave up 4 bases and V 5 bases, and 8 bases lay outside the gene matches. The CDR3 covers 15 residues. The CDR3 region is CASSRPGQGVYGYTF. CDR3 bases: TGTGCCAGCAGTAGGCCGGGACAGGGAGTCTATGGCTACACCTTC.

The chain has TRBV7-6 and TRBJ1-4; D gene uncertain. Germline assignment: CDR1 SGHVS and CDR2 FNYEAQ. V lost 5 bases, J lost 7 bases, and 20 bases lay in between. The CDR3 length is 16 residues. The CDR3 sequence is CASSPKFSGMGEKLFF. CDR3 DNA: TGTGCCAGCAGCCCCAAGTTTTCGGGGATGGGTGAAAAACTGTTTTTT.

The chain links TRBV5-4 to TRBJ1-3; D perhaps matches TRBD1 (5 bases). The CDR3 loop spans 16 amino acids. Germline V gene sequence: CDR1 SGHNT, CDR2 YYREEE (reference sequence). The V gene lost 0 bases and the J gene lost 2 bases, with 12 bases spanning the gap. CDR3 in amino acids: CASSLGGGSPGNTIYF. The CDR3 DNA sequence: TGTGCCAGCAGCTTGGGGGGGGGTTCTCCTGGAAACACCATATATTTT.

This clone occurred once. The chain recombines TRBV7-3 with TRBJ1-1; a weak D match, TRBD1 (6 bases). The V gene's germline CDR1 is SGHTA and CDR2 FQGTGA. Deletions cut 8 bases from V and 2 bases from J, with 12 bases between. CDR3 length: 13 residues. The CDR3 sequence: CASGGAANTEAFF. For the CDR3, the DNA is TGTGCCAGCGGGGGGGCAGCTAACACTGAAGCTTTCTTT.